The rows below give T cell receptor beta chains drawn from one sample of a study of breast tumors, draining lymph nodes, adjacent tissues. TCRdb called the multiplex PCR reads again in MiXCR, with one record for every CDR3 protein. The sample holds tens of thousands of distinct CDR3 sequences; 23% are singletons and the top ten take about 7.6%. Specimen: breast tumor tissue. The receptors originated from a female donor with breast cancer. Some clones in this sample may be carry-over from other donors' samples. Each CDR3 is given with its conserved first and last residue. The D gene is left open where the match is weak. The size field is filled for only some rows; it gives once, few, many or a size class.

J gene | clone size | V gene | D gene | CDR3 DNA | CDR3 protein
TRBJ1-6 | - | TRBV11-3 | - | TGTGCCAGCAGCTTAGGCCAAGTTTCACCCCTCCACTTT | CASSLGQVSPLHF
TRBJ2-5 | many | TRBV11-1 | - | TGTGCCAGCAGCCCCACCAGGGGGGGGATTCAAGAGACCCAGTACTTC | CASSPTRGGIQETQYF
TRBJ2-2 | many | TRBV24-1 | TRBD1 | TGTGCCACCGGGACAGGGTTAAACACCGGGGAGCTGTTTTTT | CATGTGLNTGELFF
TRBJ2-1 | few | TRBV30 | - | TGTGCCTGGAGGGCCTTCCCGGGACACACCTACAATGAGCAGTTCTTC | CAWRAFPGHTYNEQFF
TRBJ1-3 | - | TRBV29-1 | TRBD1 | TGCAGCGTTCGGGGACAGAGCTCTGGAAACACCATATATTTT | CSVRGQSSGNTIYF
TRBJ1-1 | - | TRBV14 | - | TGTGCCAGCAGCCAAGAGACGGCTAACACTGAAGCTTTCTTT | CASSQETANTEAFF
TRBJ2-1 | - | TRBV6-5 | TRBD1 | TGTGCCAGCAGTTACGGGGACAGGGGGAATGAGCAGTTCTTC | CASSYGDRGNEQFF
TRBJ1-1 | once | TRBV6-1 | - | TGTGCCAGCGCAACAAAAGGGATGGGTTCTGAAGCTTTCTTT | CASATKGMGSEAFF
TRBJ2-1 | many | TRBV6-5 | - | TGTGCCAGCAGTATTAGGGATGAGCAGTTCTTC | CASSIRDEQFF
TRBJ1-6 | many | TRBV11-2 | - | TGTGCCAGCAGCTTAGGGGAGGGGTCAAATTCACCCCTCCACTTT | CASSLGEGSNSPLHF
TRBJ1-5 | many | TRBV7-3 | TRBD1 | TGTGCCAGCAGCACGGACAGGGATCAGCCCCAGCATTTT | CASSTDRDQPQHF
TRBJ2-1 | - | TRBV7-9 | - | TGTGCCAGCAGCTTAGCCCGGGCAGGGGCTCGTGACAATGAGCAGTTCTTC | CASSLARAGARDNEQFF
TRBJ2-3 | many | TRBV12-3/TRBV12-4 | - | TGTGCCAGCAGCGCCCGGGGGCGTCGCACAGATACGCAGTATTTT | CASSARGRRTDTQYF
TRBJ2-1 | many | TRBV4-1 | - | TGCGCCAGCGGACAGAGCTCCTACAATGAGCAGTTCTTC | CASGQSSYNEQFF
TRBJ2-3 | - | TRBV9 | TRBD2 | TGTGCCAGCAGCCCTTTGGCGGGAGGGGCCACAGATACGCAGTATTTT | CASSPLAGGATDTQYF
TRBJ1-2 | many | TRBV2 | - | TGTGCCAGCAGTCCTAGGGAAAACTATGGCTACACCTTC | CASSPRENYGYTF
TRBJ2-3 | few | TRBV19 | - | TGTGCCAGTAGCACTTGGGGGAGCACAGATACGCAGTATTTT | CASSTWGSTDTQYF
TRBJ1-3 | many | TRBV9 | - | TGTGCCAGCAGCGTAGCCGGTGATAGGTCCGACTCTGGAAACACCATATATTTT | CASSVAGDRSDSGNTIYF
TRBJ1-5 | many | TRBV5-6 | TRBD1 | TGTGCCAGCAGCTTGTCGACAGGGGATCAGCCCCAGCATTTT | CASSLSTGDQPQHF
TRBJ2-1 | few | TRBV18 | TRBD2 | TGTGCCAGCTCACCACCGACTAGCGGGGGGGCTAGGGAGCAGTTCTTC | CASSPPTSGGAREQFF
TRBJ1-2 | - | TRBV6-6 | - | TGTGCCAGCAGTTACCCCCAGAAAGGCCCCACTAACTATGGCTACACCTTC | CASSYPQKGPTNYGYTF
TRBJ2-5 | many | TRBV6-1 | - | TGTGCCAGCAGTGTGTCCATCCAAGAGACCCAGTACTTC | CASSVSIQETQYF
TRBJ2-2 | many | TRBV12-3/TRBV12-4 | - | TGTGCCAGCAGTTTGCCGTTTGGGGAGCTGTTTTTT | CASSLPFGELFF
TRBJ2-3 | many | TRBV2 | - | TGTGCCAGTAGACCAGAAGGGGCCCGCACAGATACGCAGTATTTT | CASRPEGARTDTQYF
TRBJ1-6 | many | TRBV3-1 | TRBD1 | TGTGCCAGCAGAAGGACGGGACAGTATAATTCACCCCTCCACTTT | CASRRTGQYNSPLHF
TRBJ2-1 | many | TRBV5-8 | - | TGTGCCAGCAGCGGCCGGTCGGGTGAGCAGTTCTTC | CASSGRSGEQFF
TRBJ1-6 | many | TRBV6-1 | - | TGTGCCAGCAGTGCTCGGACAGCGATCAATTCACCCCTCCACTTT | CASSARTAINSPLHF
TRBJ1-1 | - | TRBV7-8 | - | TGTGCCAGCAGCTTAATCCGGCACAGCAACACTGAAGCTTTCTTT | CASSLIRHSNTEAFF
TRBJ2-1 | many | TRBV11-3 | TRBD2 | TGTGCCAGCAGCTTGGCGGGAGCGCCCTACAATGAGCAGTTCTTC | CASSLAGAPYNEQFF
TRBJ2-7 | many | TRBV20-1 | - | TGCAGTGCCGTAACATGGGCGCCCCTCTACGAGCAGTACTTC | CSAVTWAPLYEQYF
TRBJ2-5 | - | TRBV18 | - | TGTGCCAGCTCACTTTTTGTGCGGGCAGAGACCCAGTACTTC | CASSLFVRAETQYF
TRBJ1-6 | many | TRBV19 | - | TGTGCCAGTAGTATGGAGACATCCAGCTCCTATAATTCACCCCTCCACTTT | CASSMETSSSYNSPLHF
TRBJ1-4 | many | TRBV18 | - | TGTGCCAGCAGTCCGACAGCAACTAATGAAAAACTGTTTTTT | CASSPTATNEKLFF
TRBJ2-1 | - | TRBV7-2 | TRBD1 | TGTGCCAGCAGCTATCACCGGGACAGATACAATGAGCAGTTCTTC | CASSYHRDRYNEQFF
TRBJ2-1 | - | TRBV11-2 | - | TGTGCCAGCAGCCATGGCCGGGGGGCAGTCGGTAATGAGCAGTTCTTC | CASSHGRGAVGNEQFF
TRBJ1-5 | many | TRBV9 | - | TGTGCCAGCAGCGTAGAGGGGTTTTCCCAGCCCCAGCATTTT | CASSVEGFSQPQHF
TRBJ1-6 | - | TRBV5-4 | TRBD1 | TGTGCCAGCACCGACCCCGAACAGGGGGGATCACCCCTCCACTTC | CASTDPEQGGSPLHF
TRBJ2-1 | many | TRBV5-4 | - | TGTGCCAGCAGCTTGCGCGACACTCCCCATGAGCAGTTCTTC | CASSLRDTPHEQFF
TRBJ1-5 | many | TRBV10-3 | - | TGTGCCATCAGTCGGACAGTGGGACAGCCCCAGCATTTT | CAISRTVGQPQHF
TRBJ2-7 | many | TRBV3-1 | TRBD2 | TGTGCCAGCAGCCAAGATAGGACTAGCTCCCCCTACGAGCAGTACTTC | CASSQDRTSSPYEQYF
TRBJ1-2 | medium-sized | TRBV30 | TRBD1 | TGTGCCTGGAGTGTACGAGGGACAGGGGACTATGGCTACACCTTC | CAWSVRGTGDYGYTF
TRBJ2-5 | few | TRBV5-4 | - | TGTGCCAGCAGCGCCTCAGGGTCGGATCAAGAGACCCAGTACTTC | CASSASGSDQETQYF
TRBJ2-3 | many | TRBV20-1 | - | TGCAGTGCCAGGTCGGGGGCCGCGACAGATACGCAGTATTTT | CSARSGAATDTQYF
TRBJ1-3 | - | TRBV4-1 | TRBD1 | TGCGCCAGCAGCCAAACAGGGGGCACGGGCTCTGGAAACACCATATATTTT | CASSQTGGTGSGNTIYF
TRBJ2-3 | many | TRBV2 | TRBD1 | TGTGCCAGCAGAGAGAAGGGGGCGCAGGGAGATACGCAGTATTTT | CASREKGAQGDTQYF